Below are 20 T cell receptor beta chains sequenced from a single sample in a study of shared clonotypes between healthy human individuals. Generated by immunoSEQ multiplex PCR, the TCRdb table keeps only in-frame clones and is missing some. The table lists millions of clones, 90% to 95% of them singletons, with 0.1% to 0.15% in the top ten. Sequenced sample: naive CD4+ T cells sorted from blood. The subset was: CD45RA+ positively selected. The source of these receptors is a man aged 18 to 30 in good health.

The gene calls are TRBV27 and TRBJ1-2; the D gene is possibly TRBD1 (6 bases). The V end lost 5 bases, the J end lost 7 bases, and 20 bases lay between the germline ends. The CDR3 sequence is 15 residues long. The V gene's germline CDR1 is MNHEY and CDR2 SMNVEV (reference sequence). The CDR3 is CASSPTSWGQGGYTF. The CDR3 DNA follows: TGTGCCAGCAGTCCAACCTCCTGGGGGCAGGGTGGCTACACCTTC.

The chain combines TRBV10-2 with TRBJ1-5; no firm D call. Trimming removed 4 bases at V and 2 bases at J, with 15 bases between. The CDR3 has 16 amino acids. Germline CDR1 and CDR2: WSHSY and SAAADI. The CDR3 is CASSVASALGNQPQHF. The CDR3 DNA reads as TGCGCCAGCAGTGTTGCCAGTGCCCTCGGCAATCAGCCCCAGCATTTT.

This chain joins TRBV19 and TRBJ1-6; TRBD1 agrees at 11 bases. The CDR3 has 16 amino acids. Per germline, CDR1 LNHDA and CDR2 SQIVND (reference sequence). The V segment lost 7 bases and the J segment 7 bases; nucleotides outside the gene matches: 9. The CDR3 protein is CASTVGTGGNNSPLHF. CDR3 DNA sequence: TGTGCCAGTACAGTGGGGACAGGGGGAAACAATTCACCCCTCCACTTT.

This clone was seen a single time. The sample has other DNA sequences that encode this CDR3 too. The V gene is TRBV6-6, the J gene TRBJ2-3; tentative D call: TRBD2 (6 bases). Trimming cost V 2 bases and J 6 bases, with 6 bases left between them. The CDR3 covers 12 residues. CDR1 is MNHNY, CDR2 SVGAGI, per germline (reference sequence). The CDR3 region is CASSYLADTQYF. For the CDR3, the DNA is TGTGCCAGCAGTTACCTAGCGGATACGCAGTATTTT.

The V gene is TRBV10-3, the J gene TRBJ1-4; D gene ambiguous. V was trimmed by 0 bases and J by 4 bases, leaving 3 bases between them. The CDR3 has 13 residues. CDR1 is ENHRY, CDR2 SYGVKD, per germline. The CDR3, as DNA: TGTGCCATCAGTGAGTCGAATAATGAAAAACTGTTTTTT. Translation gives CAISESNNEKLFF.

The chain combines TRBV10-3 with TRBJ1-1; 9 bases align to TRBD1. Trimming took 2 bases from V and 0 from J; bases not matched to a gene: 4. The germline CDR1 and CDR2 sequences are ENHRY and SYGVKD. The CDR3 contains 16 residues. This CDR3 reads CAISEPGTGMNTEAFF. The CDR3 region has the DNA TGTGCCATCAGTGAGCCCGGGACAGGGATGAACACTGAAGCTTTCTTT.

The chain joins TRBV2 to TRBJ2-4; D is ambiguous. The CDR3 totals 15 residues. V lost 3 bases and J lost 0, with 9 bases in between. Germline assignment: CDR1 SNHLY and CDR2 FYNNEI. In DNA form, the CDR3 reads TGTGCCAGCAGTGAGGTTGAAGTAGCCAAAAACATTCAGTACTTC. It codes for CASSEVEVAKNIQYF. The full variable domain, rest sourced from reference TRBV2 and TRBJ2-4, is EPEVTQTPSHQVTQMGQEVILRCVPISNHLYFYWYRQILGQKVEFLVSFYNNEISEKSEIFDDQFSVERPDGSNFTLKIRSTKLEDSAMYFCASSEVEVAKNIQYFGAGTRLSVL.

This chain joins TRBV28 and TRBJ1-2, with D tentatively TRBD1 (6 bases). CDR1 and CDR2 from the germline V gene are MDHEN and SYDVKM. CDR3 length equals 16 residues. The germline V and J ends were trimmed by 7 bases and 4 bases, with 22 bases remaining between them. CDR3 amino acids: CASTPRGWAPFYGYTF. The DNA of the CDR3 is TGTGCCAGCACTCCAAGGGGGTGGGCGCCTTTCTATGGCTACACCTTC.

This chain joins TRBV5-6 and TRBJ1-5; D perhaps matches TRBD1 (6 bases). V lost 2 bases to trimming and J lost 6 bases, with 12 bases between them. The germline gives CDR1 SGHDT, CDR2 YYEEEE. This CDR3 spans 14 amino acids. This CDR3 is CASSLGGAFQPQHF. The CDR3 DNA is TGTGCCAGCAGCTTAGGGGGGGCTTTTCAGCCCCAGCATTTT.

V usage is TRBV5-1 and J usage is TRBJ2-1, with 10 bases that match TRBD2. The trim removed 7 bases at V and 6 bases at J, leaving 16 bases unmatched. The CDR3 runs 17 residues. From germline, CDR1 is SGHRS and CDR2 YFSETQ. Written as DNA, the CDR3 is TGCGCCAGCGCTAGCGGGAGTACGGTTTGGGTATTCAATGAGCAGTTCTTC. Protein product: CASASGSTVWVFNEQFF.

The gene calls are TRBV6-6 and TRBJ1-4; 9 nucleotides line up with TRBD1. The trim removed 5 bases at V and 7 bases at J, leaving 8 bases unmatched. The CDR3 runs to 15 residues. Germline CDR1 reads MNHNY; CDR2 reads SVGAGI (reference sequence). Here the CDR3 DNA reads TGTGCCAGCAGTCCCGGACAGGGGTACTCTGAAAAACTGTTTTTT. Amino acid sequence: CASSPGQGYSEKLFF.

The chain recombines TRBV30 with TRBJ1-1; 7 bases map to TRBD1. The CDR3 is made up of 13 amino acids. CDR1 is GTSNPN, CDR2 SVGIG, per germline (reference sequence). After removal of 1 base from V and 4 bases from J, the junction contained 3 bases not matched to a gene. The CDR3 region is CAWSDRGPTEAFF. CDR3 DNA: TGTGCCTGGAGTGACAGGGGCCCCACTGAAGCTTTCTTT.

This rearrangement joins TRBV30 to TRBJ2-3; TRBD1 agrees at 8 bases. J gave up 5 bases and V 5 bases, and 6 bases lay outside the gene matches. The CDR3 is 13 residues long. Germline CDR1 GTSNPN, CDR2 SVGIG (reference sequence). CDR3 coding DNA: TGTGCCTGGGACAGGGGTGAAAAAGATACGCAGTATTTT. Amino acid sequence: CAWDRGEKDTQYF.

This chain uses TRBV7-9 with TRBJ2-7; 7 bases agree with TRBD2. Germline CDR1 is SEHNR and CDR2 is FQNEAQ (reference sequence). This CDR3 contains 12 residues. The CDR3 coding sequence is TGTGCGTCAGGGCGGGGGTCGGGCGAGCAGTACTTC. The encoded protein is CASGRGSGEQYF.

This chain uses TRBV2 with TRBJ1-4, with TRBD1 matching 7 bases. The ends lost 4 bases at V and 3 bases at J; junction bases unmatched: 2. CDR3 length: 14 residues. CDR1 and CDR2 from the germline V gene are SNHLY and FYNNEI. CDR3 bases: TGTGCCAGCAGTGGTGACAGGGCTAATGAAAAACTGTTTTTT. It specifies CASSGDRANEKLFF.

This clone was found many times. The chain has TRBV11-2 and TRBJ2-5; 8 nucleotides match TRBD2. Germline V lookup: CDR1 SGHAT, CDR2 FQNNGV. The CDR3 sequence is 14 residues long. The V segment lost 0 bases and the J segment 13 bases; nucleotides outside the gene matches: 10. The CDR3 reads CASSLDLLAGTLYF. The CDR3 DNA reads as TGTGCCAGCAGCTTAGATCTCCTAGCGGGTACACTGTACTTC.

The chain's CDR3 is CASSQTTERIREPQHF. The CDR3 nucleotides read TGCGCCAGCAGCCAGACGACAGAACGAATTAGGGAGCCCCAGCATTTT. This chain links TRBV4-1 with TRBJ1-5, with a tentative D call TRBD1 (5 bases). CDR3 length equals 16 residues. CDR1 and CDR2 (germline): MGHRA, YSYEKL. V was trimmed by 3 bases and J by 8 bases, leaving 20 bases between them.

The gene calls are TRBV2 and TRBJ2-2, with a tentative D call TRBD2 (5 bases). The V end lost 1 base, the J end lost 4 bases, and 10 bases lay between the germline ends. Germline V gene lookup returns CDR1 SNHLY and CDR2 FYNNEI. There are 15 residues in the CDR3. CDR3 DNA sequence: TGTGCCAGCAGTGAAGGTTCCGGGATCACCGGGGAGCTGTTTTTT. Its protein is CASSEGSGITGELFF. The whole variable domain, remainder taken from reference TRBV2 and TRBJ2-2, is EPEVTQTPSHQVTQMGQEVILRCVPISNHLYFYWYRQILGQKVEFLVSFYNNEISEKSEIFDDQFSVERPDGSNFTLKIRSTKLEDSAMYFCASSEGSGITGELFFGEGSRLTVL.

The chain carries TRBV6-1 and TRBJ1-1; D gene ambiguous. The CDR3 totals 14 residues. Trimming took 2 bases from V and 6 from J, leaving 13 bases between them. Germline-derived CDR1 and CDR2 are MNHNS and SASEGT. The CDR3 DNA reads TGTGCCAGCAGTGAAATAGCGGGTGAGCCTGAAGCTTTCTTT. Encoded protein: CASSEIAGEPEAFF.

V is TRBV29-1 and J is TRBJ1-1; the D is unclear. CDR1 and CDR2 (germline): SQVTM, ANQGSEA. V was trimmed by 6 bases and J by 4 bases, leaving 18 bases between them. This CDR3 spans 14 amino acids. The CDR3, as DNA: TGCAGCGTCCACAACGGAGGGCAGGCCACTGAAGCTTTCTTT. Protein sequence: CSVHNGGQATEAFF.